This record concerns one T cell receptor beta chain sequence. The target antigen is unknown. The data are from a study of cytomegalovirus exposure and HLA in healthy donors. Study results and limitations: An analysis that was carried out later associated some 17,000 TCR beta sequences with HLA alleles at 0.05 false discovery rate.

Trimming took 7 bases from V and 5 from J; bases not matched to a gene: 16. Germline V gene sequence: CDR1 MRHNA, CDR2 SNTAGT. There are 17 residues in the CDR3. The PCR had 60 Vbeta and 13 Jbeta primers. Sequencing was performed with immunoSEQ multiplex PCR; in TCRdb, only in-frame clones are kept and a portion is missing. The sample includes just over 150,000 clones, roughly 88% of them seen just once. This chain connects TRBV6-4 to TRBJ1-1; the match to TRBD1 covers 10 bases. The TCR comes from a man aged 45 to 65 in good health and CMV-seropositive. Specimen: PBMCs. For the CDR3, the DNA is TGTGCCAGCACTCCATCCAGGGGGGACAGGGGTTGGACTGAAGCTTTCTTT. It yields the protein CASTPSRGDRGWTEAFF.